These 30 T cell receptor beta chains were sequenced from one sample in a study of cytomegalovirus exposure and HLA in healthy donors. The PCR had 60 Vbeta and 13 Jbeta primers. The data were produced by immunoSEQ multiplex PCR, yet TCRdb's version contains in-frame clones alone and is incomplete. The sample consists of 150,000 to 200,000 clones, 60% to 85% of them appearing once. Sequences were obtained from PBMCs. These receptors came from a woman aged 40 to 55 in good health and CMV-seronegative.

This chain uses TRBV9 with TRBJ2-5; 10 nucleotides agree with TRBD2. This CDR3 has 15 amino acids. V was clipped by 9 bases and J by 1 base; unmatched bases: 9. Germline V CDR1 and CDR2: SGDLS, YYNGEE. In DNA, the CDR3 is TGTGCCACAAGCAAGGCTAGCGGGAGCCAAGAGACCCAGTACTTC. Translating gives CATSKASGSQETQYF.

The rearrangement uses TRBV7-9 and TRBJ2-2, with D tentatively TRBD1 (5 bases). V lost 5 bases and J lost 7, with 11 bases in between. This CDR3 has 13 residues. Germline-derived CDR1 and CDR2 are SEHNR and FQNEAQ (reference sequence). This CDR3 reads CASSPDRFGELFF. The DNA for the CDR3 is TGTGCCAGCAGCCCAGACAGATTCGGGGAGCTGTTTTTT.

V usage is TRBV10-3 and J usage is TRBJ2-1; TRBD2 aligns across 9 bases. CDR1 ENHRY and CDR2 SYGVKD come from the germline V gene. The junction had 15 bases not matched to a gene; V was cut back by 5 bases and J by 7 bases. The CDR3 runs 17 residues. In DNA form, the CDR3 reads TGTGCCATCAGTCCAACTAAAACCGGGACTAGCATAAATGAGCAGTTCTTC. Translating gives CAISPTKTGTSINEQFF.

This chain links TRBV4-3 with TRBJ1-3, with D uncertain. CDR3 length: 17 residues. V was cut by 1 base and J by 0 bases, with 13 bases left in between. Germline CDR1 and CDR2: LGHNA and YSLEER. The CDR3 DNA is TGCGCCAGCAGCCAAGGCGCGGTAGCGAGCTCTGGAAACACCATATATTTT. Translation gives CASSQGAVASSGNTIYF.

This clone appeared once. This chain uses TRBV27 with TRBJ1-1, with 9 bases identical to TRBD1. The J segment lost 7 bases and the V segment lost 2 bases, leaving 14 bases of the junction unmatched. The CDR3 loop spans 17 amino acids. The V gene's germline CDR1 is MNHEY and CDR2 SMNVEV (reference sequence). The CDR3 region is CASSLRPETGGQVEAFF. CDR3 bases: TGTGCCAGCAGTTTACGGCCTGAGACAGGGGGGCAGGTTGAAGCTTTCTTT.

This chain uses TRBV18 with TRBJ1-4; D is uncertain. The CDR3 covers 15 residues. Germline V gene sequence: CDR1 KGHSH, CDR2 LQKENI. V was shortened by 6 bases and J by 6 bases, with 17 bases between the two germline ends. CDR3 DNA: TGTGCCAGCTCTCCTTTAGGGAGTCCCGATGAAAAACTGTTTTTT. It is translated as CASSPLGSPDEKLFF.

The chain has TRBV5-6 and TRBJ2-5; D is unclear. The CDR3 length is 13 residues. The V gene's germline CDR1 is SGHDT and CDR2 YYEEEE. Trimming removed 0 bases at V and 5 bases at J, with 8 bases between. The CDR3 region is CASSLVERETQYF. CDR3 DNA sequence: TGTGCCAGCAGCTTGGTGGAGAGGGAGACCCAGTACTTC.

V is TRBV11-2 and J is TRBJ1-1, with unresolved D. CDR1 and CDR2 (germline): SGHAT, FQNNGV. This CDR3 is 14 amino acids long. The V end was cut by 5 bases, the J end by 1 base, with 11 bases between. CDR3 bases: TGTGCCAGCAGCCCTGCGGCGGGGAACACTGAAGCTTTCTTT. It specifies CASSPAAGNTEAFF.

This clone showed up just a few times. The chain employs TRBV15 and TRBJ1-5; TRBD1 agrees at 7 bases. CDR1 is LNHNV, CDR2 YYDKDF, per germline (reference sequence). This CDR3 is built from 16 residues. V was pared by 0 bases and J by 6 bases, with 8 bases of the junction left unmatched. The CDR3 is CATSRDSDRWGQPQHF. The DNA of the CDR3 is TGTGCCACCAGCAGAGACTCGGACAGGTGGGGTCAGCCCCAGCATTTT.

This chain links TRBV25-1 with TRBJ1-5; maybe TRBD1 (6 bases). CDR3 length equals 14 residues. Per germline, CDR1 MGHDK and CDR2 SYGVNS. The V end was cut by 8 bases, the J end by 4 bases, with 15 bases between. This chain's CDR3 is CASGATGRNQPQHF. In DNA form, the CDR3 reads TGTGCCAGCGGGGCGACAGGTCGTAATCAGCCCCAGCATTTT.

This sequence joins TRBV6-1 and TRBJ1-5, with a possible D match to TRBD1 (5 bases). V shed 6 bases and J shed 7 bases, with 16 bases lying between them. Germline CDR1 and CDR2: MNHNS and SASEGT. This CDR3 is built from 14 residues. CDR3 amino acids: CASRAPGGWQPQHF. In nucleotides, the CDR3 is TGTGCCAGCAGAGCTCCTGGGGGGTGGCAGCCCCAGCATTTT.

The chain is built from TRBV5-6 and TRBJ1-1; 10 bases line up with TRBD1. The CDR3 runs to 14 residues. Trimming removed 3 bases from V and 4 bases from J; junction bases left unmatched: 3. The germline CDR1 and CDR2 sequences are SGHDT and YYEEEE. The CDR3 reads CASSWGTGVTEAFF. The CDR3 DNA reads TGTGCCAGCAGCTGGGGGACAGGGGTCACTGAAGCTTTCTTT. The whole variable domain, remainder taken from reference TRBV5-6 and TRBJ1-1, is DAGVTQSPTHLIKTRGQQVTLRCSPKSGHDTVSWYQQALGQGPQFIFQYYEEEERQRGNFPDRFSGHQFPNYSSELNVNALLLGDSALYLCASSWGTGVTEAFFGQGTRLTVV.

Notes on this clone: Relative to the germline gene, one junction end is altered; a read error may explain this. The chain carries TRBV27 and TRBJ2-1; D possibly corresponds to TRBD1 (6 bases). This CDR3 has 14 residues. Germline CDR1 is MNHEY and CDR2 is SMNVEV (reference sequence). The CDR3 protein is CASSSARRDNGQFF. In nucleotides, the CDR3 is TGTGCCAGCAGTTCCGCACGTAGGGACAATGGGCAGTTCTTC.

In its sample, this clone was seen a few times. The junction does not match germline at one end; this may be a read error. This CDR3 is CSSSPRAGAYNEQFF. The CDR3 region has the DNA TGTTCCAGCAGCCCCCGAGCGGGTGCCTACAATGAGCAGTTCTTC. This sequence joins TRBV7-9 and TRBJ2-1; the D gene is possibly TRBD2 (6 bases). From germline, CDR1 is SEHNR and CDR2 FQNEAQ (reference sequence). The CDR3 contains 15 residues.

The rearrangement joins TRBV4-1 to TRBJ2-7; the match to TRBD1 covers 8 bases. Germline V gives CDR1 MGHRA, CDR2 YSYEKL. There are 19 residues in the CDR3. V was pared by 0 bases and J by 1 base, with 14 bases of the junction left unmatched. In DNA, the CDR3 is TGCGCCAGCAGCCAAGATCCTGAGTCTGCAGGGGGCTGGTCCTACGAGCAGTACTTC. Translation gives CASSQDPESAGGWSYEQYF.

The gene calls are TRBV5-1 and TRBJ1-4; no clear D. The V gene lost 4 bases and the J gene lost 0 bases, with 13 bases spanning the gap. Germline V CDR1 and CDR2: SGHRS, YFSETQ. The CDR3 length is 16 residues. The CDR3 loop is CASSGTVGATNEKLFF. The CDR3 nucleotides read TGCGCCAGCAGCGGAACCGTCGGGGCAACTAATGAAAAACTGTTTTTT.

CDR3: CASSQVRALSTDTQYF. In DNA, the CDR3 is TGTGCCAGCAGCCAAGTAAGAGCCCTTAGCACAGATACGCAGTATTTT. The gene calls are TRBV14 and TRBJ2-3; D remains unclear. The CDR3 runs to 16 residues. The germline V gene has CDR1 SGHDN and CDR2 FVKESK. The V end lost 1 base, the J end lost 0 bases, and 11 bases lay between the germline ends.

This clone appeared a few times. This sequence joins TRBV29-1 and TRBJ2-7, with a possible D match to TRBD1 (5 bases). Germline-derived CDR1 and CDR2 are SQVTM and ANQGSEA. V was trimmed by 3 bases and J by 6 bases, leaving 12 bases between them. This CDR3 is built from 12 residues. CDR3 region: CSVDVTAGEQYF. The CDR3 nucleotides are TGCAGCGTTGATGTGACAGCCGGCGAGCAGTACTTC.

The chain employs TRBV7-9 and TRBJ1-5; 10 bases are a match to TRBD1. The CDR3 length is 15 residues. The germline V gene has CDR1 SEHNR and CDR2 FQNEAQ (reference sequence). The V and J ends lost 3 bases and 4 bases, in that order; junction bases with no gene match: 3. CDR3 sequence (DNA): TGTGCCAGCAGCTTTGGGACAGGGGAAAATCAGCCCCAGCATTTT. Encoded protein: CASSFGTGENQPQHF. Drawing the rest from reference TRBV7-9 and TRBJ1-5, the complete variable domain is DTGVSQNPRHKITKRGQNVTFRCDPISEHNRLYWYRQTLGQGPEFLTYFQNEAQLEKSRLLSDRFSAERPKGSFSTLEIQRTEQGDSAMYLCASSFGTGENQPQHFGDGTRLSIL.

This sequence joins TRBV4-3 and TRBJ2-1; TRBD2 agrees at 7 bases. The CDR3 loop spans 17 amino acids. Germline V CDR1 and CDR2: LGHNA, YSLEER. Germline trimming cut 0 bases from V and 4 bases from J; bases unmatched to any gene: 9. The CDR3 nucleotides read TGCGCCAGCAGCCAAGATATCGGGACTAAAGCTTACAATGAGCAGTTCTTC. Its translation: CASSQDIGTKAYNEQFF.

The CDR3 loop reads CASSLDIFSLNTEAFF. CDR3 sequence (DNA): TGTGCCAGCAGCTTAGATATATTCAGTTTGAACACTGAAGCTTTCTTT. The chain employs TRBV11-3 and TRBJ1-1; D not resolved. Trimming removed 0 bases at V and 0 bases at J, with 11 bases between. There are 16 residues in the CDR3. Germline CDR1 reads SGHNT; CDR2 reads YENEEA.

The chain employs TRBV19 and TRBJ2-2, with D unclear. Germline values: CDR1 LNHDA, CDR2 SQIVND (reference sequence). The CDR3 runs 15 residues. The V gene lost 5 bases and the J gene lost 5 bases, with 15 bases spanning the gap. The CDR3 loop is CASSVTPLRTGELFF. CDR3 nucleotide sequence: TGTGCCAGTAGTGTAACGCCCCTCCGGACCGGGGAGCTGTTTTTT.

In its sample, this clone was seen a few times. The rearrangement joins TRBV5-6 to TRBJ1-2; 7 bases are a match to TRBD1. Germline loops: CDR1 SGHDT, CDR2 YYEEEE. There are 14 residues in the CDR3. With 1 base clipped from V and 6 bases from J, the junction kept 6 bases outside the gene matches. This chain's CDR3 is CASSLTDRAHGYTF. CDR3 nucleotide sequence: TGTGCCAGCAGCTTGACTGACAGGGCCCATGGCTACACCTTC.

This clone was counted between two and nine times. The CDR3 spells CASSPRTGAQANYGYTF. The CDR3 DNA follows: TGTGCCAGCAGCCCTCGGACAGGAGCCCAAGCTAACTATGGCTACACCTTC. The chain is built from TRBV5-8 and TRBJ1-2; TRBD1 matches at 7 bases. The germline V gene has CDR1 SGHTS and CDR2 YDEGEE. Trimming at V came to 4 bases and at J to 0 bases, leaving 12 bases not matched to a gene. The CDR3 consists of 17 residues.

This chain joins TRBV5-4 and TRBJ2-5; TRBD2 agrees at 11 bases. The end of the DNA fits TRBJ2-7 better, so the J call may be wrong. The CDR3 extends over 16 amino acids. Germline-derived CDR1 and CDR2 are SGHNT and YYREEE (reference sequence). The CDR3 DNA is TGTGCCAGCAGCTTGGGACTAGCGGGAAGCTCCTACGAGCAGTACTTC. This translates into CASSLGLAGSSYEQYF.

In nucleotides, the CDR3 is TGTGCCAGCTCACCCCTTAGCGGGAGGGAGAATGAGCAGTTCTTC. Protein sequence: CASSPLSGRENEQFF. This chain joins TRBV18 and TRBJ2-1; 11 bases map to TRBD2. The germline CDR1 and CDR2 sequences are KGHSH and LQKENI. V lost 3 bases to trimming and J lost 7 bases; unmatched junction nucleotides: 5. CDR3 size: 15 residues.

This sequence joins TRBV10-3 and TRBJ1-4; tentative D call: TRBD1 (6 bases). The CDR3 has 15 amino acids. From germline, CDR1 is ENHRY and CDR2 SYGVKD. V dropped 4 bases and J dropped 8 bases, with 17 bases sitting between them. The DNA of the CDR3 is TGTGCCATCAGTGCGGAAAAGGGGGTGGGCGAAAAACTGTTTTTT. Protein sequence: CAISAEKGVGEKLFF.

The chain joins TRBV30 to TRBJ2-3, with 9 bases identical to TRBD2. This CDR3 spans 15 amino acids. The ends lost 0 bases at V and 8 bases at J; junction bases unmatched: 9. Looked up from germline, CDR1 is GTSNPN and CDR2 is SVGIG (reference sequence). CDR3 in amino acids: CAWSVTSGRFGTQYF. The CDR3 nucleotides are TGTGCCTGGAGTGTGACTAGCGGTCGCTTCGGTACGCAGTATTTT.

The V call is TRBV10-3, the J call TRBJ1-1; D is unresolved. Germline values: CDR1 ENHRY, CDR2 SYGVKD. The length of the CDR3 is 14 residues. Trimming left V 3 bases short and J 3 bases short, with 11 bases between. DNA for the CDR3: TGTGCCATCAGTGACAGGCCCCCCCACACTGAAGCTTTCTTT. Its protein is CAISDRPPHTEAFF.

CDR3 amino acids: CASSSQGPRYGYTF. Written as DNA, the CDR3 is TGTGCCAGCAGCTCACAGGGCCCGCGGTATGGCTACACCTTC. The rearrangement links TRBV5-4 to TRBJ1-2, with D tentatively TRBD1 (6 bases). This CDR3 is built from 14 residues. Germline CDR1 is SGHNT and CDR2 is YYREEE (reference sequence). V was trimmed by 3 bases and J by 5 bases, leaving 14 bases between them.